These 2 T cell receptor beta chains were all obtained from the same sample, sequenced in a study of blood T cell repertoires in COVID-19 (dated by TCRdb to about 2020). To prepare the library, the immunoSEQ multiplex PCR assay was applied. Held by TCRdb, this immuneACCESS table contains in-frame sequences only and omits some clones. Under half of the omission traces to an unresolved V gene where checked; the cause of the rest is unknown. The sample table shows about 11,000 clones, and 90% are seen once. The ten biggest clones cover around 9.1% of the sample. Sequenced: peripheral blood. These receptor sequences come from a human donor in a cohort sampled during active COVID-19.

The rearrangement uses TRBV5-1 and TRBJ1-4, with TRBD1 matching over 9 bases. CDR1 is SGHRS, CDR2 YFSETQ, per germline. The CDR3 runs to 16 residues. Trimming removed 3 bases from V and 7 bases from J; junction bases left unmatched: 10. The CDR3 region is CASSSDRGGVGEKLFF. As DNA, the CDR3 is TGCGCCAGCAGCTCTGACAGGGGGGGCGTGGGTGAAAAACTGTTTTTT.

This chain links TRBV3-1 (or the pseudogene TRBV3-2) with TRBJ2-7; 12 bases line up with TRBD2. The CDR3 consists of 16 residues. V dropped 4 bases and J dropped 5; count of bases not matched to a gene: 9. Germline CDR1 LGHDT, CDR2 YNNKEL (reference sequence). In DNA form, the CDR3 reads TGTGCCAGCAGCCCGCCCGGACTAGCGGGGTTCGACGAGCAGTACTTC. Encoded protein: CASSPPGLAGFDEQYF.